The 14 T cell receptor beta chains reported below all come from one sample, sequenced in a study of OX40 agonist ivuxolimab in advanced cancers. The table came from immunoSEQ multiplex PCR; TCRdb's copy has only in-frame clones and leaves some out. The repertoire includes about 67,000 clones, roughly 81% of them detected once, and around 2% sits in the top ten. The sample was CD4+ or CD8+ T cells sorted from blood, taken in a trial of the OX40 agonist ivuxolimab. The source of these receptors is an adult with an advanced solid tumor such as melanoma, head and neck, liver or kidney cancer.

The J gene is TRBJ2-3, the V gene TRBV6-5; perhaps TRBD1 as D (6 bases). The CDR3 runs to 14 residues. The germline gives CDR1 MNHEY, CDR2 SVGAGI. V dropped 0 bases and J dropped 9 bases, with 13 bases sitting between them. CDR3 protein: CASSYSGAPDTQYF. The DNA of the CDR3 is TGTGCCAGCAGTTACTCGGGGGCCCCCGACACGCAGTATTTT.

The chain joins TRBV29-1 to TRBJ2-3, with 12 nucleotides matching TRBD2. This CDR3 is built from 18 residues. After removal of 5 bases from V and 0 bases from J, the junction contained 12 bases not matched to a gene. The V gene's germline CDR1 is SQVTM and CDR2 ANQGSEA. The CDR3 is CSVTNPSGRAASTDTQYF. DNA for the CDR3: TGCAGCGTTACAAATCCTAGCGGGAGGGCCGCTAGCACAGATACGCAGTATTTT.

Regarding this clone: Other nucleotide sequences from this sample produce the same CDR3. The chain couples TRBV15 to TRBJ2-3; D gene uncertain. The CDR3 has 13 residues. Germline CDR1 reads LNHNV; CDR2 reads YYDKDF (reference sequence). V gave up 0 bases and J gave up 4 bases, with 5 bases separating them. The CDR3 DNA follows: TGTGCCACCAGCAGAGATCTACCAGATACGCAGTATTTT. Its translation: CATSRDLPDTQYF.

The chain couples TRBV7-3 to TRBJ2-5, with 10 bases that match TRBD2. The length of the CDR3 is 18 residues. V lost 5 bases, J lost 5 bases, and 17 bases stayed unmatched. The germline V gene encodes CDR1 SGHTA and CDR2 FQGTGA. CDR3 nucleotides: TGTGCCAGCAGCGAAGACGTAGCGGGAGGCCCAGGGGCGGAGACCCAGTACTTC. Translated, it gives CASSEDVAGGPGAETQYF.

The J gene is TRBJ1-5, the V gene TRBV5-6; 9 positions agree with TRBD1. The CDR3 covers 15 residues. V dropped 2 bases and J dropped 5; count of bases not matched to a gene: 5. Germline assignment: CDR1 SGHDT and CDR2 YYEEEE. Written as DNA, the CDR3 is TGTGCCAGCAGCTTTTCGACAGGGGGAGATCAGCCCCAGCATTTT. Its protein product is CASSFSTGGDQPQHF.

The J gene is TRBJ2-5, the V gene TRBV9; D ambiguous. Germline lookup yields CDR1 SGDLS and CDR2 YYNGEE. The CDR3 is 14 amino acids. Between the trimmed V and J ends, which lost 4 bases and 0 bases, there was a span of 10 bases. In nucleotides, the CDR3 is TGTGCCAGCAGCCCACAGATGTACCAAGAGACCCAGTACTTC. Protein product: CASSPQMYQETQYF.

J is TRBJ2-5 and V is TRBV10-2; the match to TRBD2 covers 10 bases. V was clipped by 0 bases and J by 1 base; unmatched bases: 2. CDR3 length: 16 residues. Germline V gene lookup returns CDR1 WSHSY and CDR2 SAAADI. CDR3: CASSESSGGPQETQYF. The CDR3 DNA sequence: TGCGCCAGCAGTGAGTCTAGCGGGGGGCCCCAAGAGACCCAGTACTTC.

V is TRBV7-3 and J is TRBJ1-5; 10 nucleotides align to TRBD1. Trimming took 4 bases from V and 7 from J; bases not matched to a gene: 7. Germline CDR1 SGHTA, CDR2 FQGTGA. This CDR3 region has 15 residues. The DNA for the CDR3 is TGTGCCAGCAGCTCAGGGACAGGGGACGGACAGCCCCAGCATTTT. Protein: CASSSGTGDGQPQHF.

This clone has only one observation. The V and J genes are TRBV6-1 and TRBJ2-7, with a tentative D call TRBD2 (5 bases). From germline, CDR1 is MNHNS and CDR2 SASEGT. This CDR3 contains 12 residues. V was pared by 0 bases and J by 6 bases, with 6 bases between. CDR3 in amino acids: CASSEAGSEQYF. In nucleotides, the CDR3 is TGTGCCAGCAGTGAAGCGGGGAGCGAGCAGTACTTC.

As to this clone: This sample includes further DNA sequences coding for the same CDR3. The chain joins TRBV2 to TRBJ2-7, with D uncertain. The germline gives CDR1 SNHLY, CDR2 FYNNEI. The length of the CDR3 is 14 residues. V was clipped by 1 base and J by 0 bases, with 7 bases between them. CDR3 sequence: CASSEGSLSYEQYF. The DNA of the CDR3 is TGTGCCAGCAGTGAAGGCTCCCTCTCCTACGAGCAGTACTTC. Drawing the rest from reference TRBV2 and TRBJ2-7, the complete variable domain is EPEVTQTPSHQVTQMGQEVILRCVPISNHLYFYWYRQILGQKVEFLVSFYNNEISEKSEIFDDQFSVERPDGSNFTLKIRSTKLEDSAMYFCASSEGSLSYEQYFGPGTRLTVT.

The J gene is TRBJ2-5, the V gene TRBV7-2, with a possible D match to TRBD1 (5 bases). With 0 bases removed from V and 5 bases from J, the gap between germline ends came to 7 bases. This CDR3 comprises 13 residues. From germline, CDR1 is SGHTA and CDR2 FQGNSA. The DNA of the CDR3 is TGTGCCAGCAGCTTAGCCAGGGCTGAGACCCAGTACTTC. Amino acids: CASSLARAETQYF.

The gene calls are TRBV2 and TRBJ2-5, with 8 nucleotides matching TRBD2. CDR1 and CDR2 from the germline V gene are SNHLY and FYNNEI. V dropped 6 bases and J dropped 2; count of bases not matched to a gene: 8. The CDR3 is 15 amino acids. CDR3 sequence: CASSPSLAAQETQYF. The CDR3 DNA sequence: TGTGCCAGCAGCCCCTCACTAGCGGCACAAGAGACCCAGTACTTC.

V gene TRBV27 combines with J gene TRBJ2-5; D might be TRBD1 (6 bases). The CDR3 loop spans 15 amino acids. CDR1 and CDR2 from the germline V gene are MNHEY and SMNVEV (reference sequence). Trimming removed 6 bases from V and 5 bases from J, with 19 bases in between. The CDR3 coding sequence is TGTGCCAGCAGCAGAACAGGGCCCAAGGGGGAGACCCAGTACTTC. Translation gives CASSRTGPKGETQYF.

The CDR3, as DNA: TGTGCCAGCAGTGAACGGGAGGCCCCGGACGAGCAGTACTTC. Its protein product is CASSEREAPDEQYF. The gene calls are TRBV6-1 and TRBJ2-7; 7 nucleotides line up with TRBD2. The CDR3 length is 14 residues. Germline V gene data show CDR1 as MNHNS and CDR2 as SASEGT. V shed 2 bases, J shed 5 bases, and the junction held 6 bases outside the gene matches.